The next 8 T cell receptor beta chains were all read from a single sample in a study of T cells in tuberculosis. Profiling relied on immunoSEQ multiplex PCR, and the TCRdb table lists in-frame clones only, not all of them. The table lists 40,000 to 45,000 clones, about 95% of them singletons, with 6% to 8% in the top ten. Sequencing was performed on PBMCs. The source is a donor aged 10-35 years with latent tuberculosis or without tuberculosis infection.

The CDR3 region has the DNA TGTGCCAGCGCCACGGGGAGCGGCTATCCTTTCTACAATGAGCAGTTCTTC. Its translation is CASATGSGYPFYNEQFF. V and J are TRBV9 and TRBJ2-1; tentative D call: TRBD2 (5 bases). The CDR3 length is 17 residues. Germline V lookup: CDR1 SGDLS, CDR2 YYNGEE. Trimming removed 7 bases at V and 3 bases at J, with 23 bases between.

This sequence joins TRBV6-5 and TRBJ1-3; the D is unclear. CDR3 length equals 15 residues. V lost 4 bases and J 3 bases, leaving 13 bases between the germline ends. Looked up from germline, CDR1 is MNHEY and CDR2 is SVGAGI. The CDR3 nucleotides are TGTGCCAGCAGTTTTGGTCAGACGGGTGGAAACACCATATATTTT. It specifies CASSFGQTGGNTIYF.

The chain employs TRBV19 and TRBJ1-4, with 8 bases matching TRBD1. Germline CDR1 is LNHDA and CDR2 is SQIVND (reference sequence). The CDR3 is 15 residues long. The junction had 8 bases not matched to a gene; V was cut back by 5 bases and J by 6 bases. CDR3 amino acids: CASSPDREGDEKLFF. CDR3 DNA: TGTGCCAGTAGTCCGGACAGGGAGGGAGATGAAAAACTGTTTTTT.

V usage is TRBV11-2 and J usage is TRBJ2-3; D is undetermined. Germline CDR1 is SGHAT and CDR2 is FQNNGV. V lost 2 bases, J lost 5 bases, and 5 bases lay in between. The CDR3 contains 12 residues. The CDR3 loop reads CASSLSGDTQYF. The CDR3 DNA reads as TGTGCCAGCAGCTTATCGGGAGATACGCAGTATTTT.

The CDR3 loop is CASRLTWTEDGYTF. The CDR3 DNA sequence: TGTGCCAGCAGATTAACTTGGACAGAAGATGGCTACACCTTC. The chain joins TRBV6-1 to TRBJ1-2, with D possibly being TRBD1 (6 bases). Germline loops: CDR1 MNHNS, CDR2 SASEGT. The CDR3 consists of 14 residues. The V end lost 6 bases, the J end lost 6 bases, and 17 bases lay between the germline ends.

This chain connects TRBV5-6 to TRBJ2-7; D may be TRBD1 (6 bases). The V gene's germline CDR1 is SGHDT and CDR2 YYEEEE. V shed 0 bases and J shed 3 bases, with 13 bases lying between them. This CDR3 region has 15 residues. As DNA, the CDR3 is TGTGCCAGCAGCTTGGACCAGGGGATTCTCTACGAGCAGTACTTC. Protein: CASSLDQGILYEQYF.

This chain links TRBV7-9 with TRBJ2-1; tentative D call: TRBD2 (6 bases). Germline V gives CDR1 SEHNR, CDR2 FQNEAQ (reference sequence). This CDR3 is built from 13 residues. Trimming took off 2 bases at V and 6 bases at J, with 8 bases between the two ends. This chain's CDR3 is CASSLRDFNEQFF. The CDR3 DNA sequence: TGTGCCAGCAGCTTAAGGGACTTCAATGAGCAGTTCTTC. The variable domain in full, completed from reference TRBV7-9 and TRBJ2-1, reads DTGVSQNPRHKITKRGQNVTFRCDPISEHNRLYWYRQTLGQGPEFLTYFQNEAQLEKSRLLSDRFSAERPKGSFSTLEIQRTEQGDSAMYLCASSLRDFNEQFFGPGTRLTVL.

This chain links TRBV27 with TRBJ2-4; tentative D call: TRBD1 (6 bases). Trimming took off 5 bases at V and 8 bases at J, with 16 bases between the two ends. Per the germline V gene, CDR1 is MNHEY and CDR2 is SMNVEV (reference sequence). This CDR3 is 14 amino acids long. CDR3 in amino acids: CASSLQGRKDIQYF. CDR3 DNA sequence: TGTGCCAGCAGTCTCCAGGGGCGTAAGGACATTCAGTACTTC.